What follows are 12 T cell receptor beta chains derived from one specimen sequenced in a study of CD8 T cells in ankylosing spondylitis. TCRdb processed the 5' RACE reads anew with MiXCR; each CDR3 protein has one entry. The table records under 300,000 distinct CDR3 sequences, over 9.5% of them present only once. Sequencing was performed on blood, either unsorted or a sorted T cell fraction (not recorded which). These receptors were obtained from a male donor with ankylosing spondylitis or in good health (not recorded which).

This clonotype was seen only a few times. The CDR3 here is CASSLWTGNTEAFF. DNA for the CDR3: TGCGCCAGCAGCTTATGGACAGGGAACACTGAAGCTTTCTTT. The chain has TRBV5-1 and TRBJ1-1; TRBD1 matches 7 bases. The CDR3 is made up of 14 amino acids. V was clipped by 2 bases and J by 1 base; unmatched bases: 2. Germline V gives CDR1 SGHRS, CDR2 YFSETQ.

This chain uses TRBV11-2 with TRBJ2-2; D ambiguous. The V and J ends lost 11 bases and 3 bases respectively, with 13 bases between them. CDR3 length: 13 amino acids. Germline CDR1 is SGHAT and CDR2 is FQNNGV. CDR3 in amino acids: CAFLDGDTGELFF. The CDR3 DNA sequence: TGTGCCTTCCTAGATGGGGACACCGGGGAGCTGTTTTTT.

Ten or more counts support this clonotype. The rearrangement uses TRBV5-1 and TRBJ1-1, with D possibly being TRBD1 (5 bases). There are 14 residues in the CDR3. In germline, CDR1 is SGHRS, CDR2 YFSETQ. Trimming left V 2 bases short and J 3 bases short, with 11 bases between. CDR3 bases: TGCGCCAGCAGCTTTGGCAGGGAGTACACTGAAGCTTTCTTT. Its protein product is CASSFGREYTEAFF.

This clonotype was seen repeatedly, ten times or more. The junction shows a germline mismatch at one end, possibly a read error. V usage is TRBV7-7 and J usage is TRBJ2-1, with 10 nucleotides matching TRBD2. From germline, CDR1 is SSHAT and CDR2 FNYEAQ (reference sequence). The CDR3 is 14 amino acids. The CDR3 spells CASSLAGEYNEQFF. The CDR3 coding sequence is TGTGCCAGCAGCCTAGCGGGAGAGTACAATGAGCAGTTCTTC.

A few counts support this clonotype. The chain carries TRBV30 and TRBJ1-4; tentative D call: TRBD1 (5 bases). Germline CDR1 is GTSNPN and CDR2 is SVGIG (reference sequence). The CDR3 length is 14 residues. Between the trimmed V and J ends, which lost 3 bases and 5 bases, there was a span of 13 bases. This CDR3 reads CAWRIWGPNEKLFF. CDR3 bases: TGTGCCTGGAGAATTTGGGGACCGAATGAAAAACTGTTTTTT.

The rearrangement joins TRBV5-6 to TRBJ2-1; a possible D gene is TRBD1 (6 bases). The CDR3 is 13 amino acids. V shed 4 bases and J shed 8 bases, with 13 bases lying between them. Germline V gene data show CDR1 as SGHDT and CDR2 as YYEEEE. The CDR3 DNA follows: TGTGCCAGCAGCCCAGACAGGTTTGATGAGCAGTTCTTC. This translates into CASSPDRFDEQFF. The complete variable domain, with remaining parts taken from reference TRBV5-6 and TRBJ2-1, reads DAGVTQSPTHLIKTRGQQVTLRCSPKSGHDTVSWYQQALGQGPQFIFQYYEEEERQRGNFPDRFSGHQFPNYSSELNVNALLLGDSALYLCASSPDRFDEQFFGPGTRLTVL.

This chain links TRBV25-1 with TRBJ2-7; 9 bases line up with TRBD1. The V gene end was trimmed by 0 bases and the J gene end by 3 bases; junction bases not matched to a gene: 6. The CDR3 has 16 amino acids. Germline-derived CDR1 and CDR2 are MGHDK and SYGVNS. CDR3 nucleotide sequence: TGTGCCAGCAGTGAATACAGTCCGGGACAGGGCTACGAGCAGTACTTC. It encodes CASSEYSPGQGYEQYF.

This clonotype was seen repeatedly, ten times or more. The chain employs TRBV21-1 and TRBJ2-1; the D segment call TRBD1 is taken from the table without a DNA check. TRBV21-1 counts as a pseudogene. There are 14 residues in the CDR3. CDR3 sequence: CASSKRHRVDEQFF. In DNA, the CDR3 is TGTGCCAGCAGCAAACGCCACAGGGTCGATGAGCAGTTCTTC.

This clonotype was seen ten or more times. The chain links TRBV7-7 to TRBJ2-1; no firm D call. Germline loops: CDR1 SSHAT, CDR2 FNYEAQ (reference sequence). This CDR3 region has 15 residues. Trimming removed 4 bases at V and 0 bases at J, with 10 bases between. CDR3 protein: CASSSSQDSYNEQFF. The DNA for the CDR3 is TGTGCCAGCAGCTCCAGTCAAGACTCCTACAATGAGCAGTTCTTC.

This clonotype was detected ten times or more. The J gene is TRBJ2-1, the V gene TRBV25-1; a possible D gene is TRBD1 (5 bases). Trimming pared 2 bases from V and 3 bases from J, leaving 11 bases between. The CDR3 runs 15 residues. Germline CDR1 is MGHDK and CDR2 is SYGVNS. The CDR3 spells CASSEGQGHYNEQFF. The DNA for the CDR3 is TGTGCCAGCAGTGAAGGTCAGGGCCACTACAATGAGCAGTTCTTC.

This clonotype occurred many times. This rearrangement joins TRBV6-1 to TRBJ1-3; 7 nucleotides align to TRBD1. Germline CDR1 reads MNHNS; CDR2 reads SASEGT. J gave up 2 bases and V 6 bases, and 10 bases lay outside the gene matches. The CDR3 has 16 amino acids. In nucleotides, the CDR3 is TGTGCCAGCAGAACAGGGGACAGACGACCTGGAAACACCATATATTTT. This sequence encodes CASRTGDRRPGNTIYF.

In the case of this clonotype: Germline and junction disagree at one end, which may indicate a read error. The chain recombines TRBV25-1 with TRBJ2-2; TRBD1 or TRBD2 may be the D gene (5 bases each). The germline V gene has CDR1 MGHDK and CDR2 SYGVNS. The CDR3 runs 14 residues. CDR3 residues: CASSGLGVAGALFF. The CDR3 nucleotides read TGTGCCAGCAGTGGACTCGGGGTGGCCGGGGCGCTGTTTTTT.